One and the same sample provided the 12 T cell receptor beta chains below, sequenced in a study of shared clonotypes between healthy human individuals. This table comes from immunoSEQ multiplex PCR, and its TCRdb copy is limited to in-frame clones, with some not included. The sample contains 950,000 to 1,300,000 clones, about 76% of which appear only once. The specimen sequenced was memory CD4+ T cells sorted from blood. Subset reported: CD45RA-negative fraction. The receptors shown here come from a man between 18 and 35 years old in good health.

The gene calls are TRBV19 and TRBJ2-3, with D possibly matching TRBD1 (5 bases). V dropped 1 base and J dropped 2 bases, with 13 bases sitting between them. Per germline, CDR1 LNHDA and CDR2 SQIVND (reference sequence). The CDR3 spans 16 residues. The chain's CDR3 is CASSIVGQGPTDTQYF. CDR3 nucleotides: TGTGCCAGTAGTATAGTGGGCCAGGGTCCCACAGATACGCAGTATTTT.

A word on this clone: Other DNA sequences from this sample encode an identical CDR3 as well. V and J are TRBV9 and TRBJ1-5; TRBD1 matches 7 bases. The CDR3 contains 15 residues. Trimming took 0 bases from V and 4 from J; bases not matched to a gene: 4. Germline assignment: CDR1 SGDLS and CDR2 YYNGEE. In nucleotides, the CDR3 is TGTGCCAGCAGCGTAGGGGACAGTGGGAATCAGCCCCAGCATTTT. This translates into CASSVGDSGNQPQHF.

A remark on this clone: A read error may be the cause here, since a much bigger clone is one base away. The chain has TRBV6-1 and TRBJ2-7; D remains unclear. The CDR3 runs 9 residues. Trimming stripped 9 bases from V and 5 bases from J, with 5 bases between. The germline V gene has CDR1 MNHNS and CDR2 SASEGT. CDR3 sequence (DNA): TGTGCCAGTCGTAACGAGCAGTACTTC. This gives the protein CASRNEQYF.

This chain uses TRBV11-2 with TRBJ1-2; TRBD1 agrees at 8 bases. Germline V gene data show CDR1 as SGHAT and CDR2 as FQNNGV. CDR3 length equals 12 residues. Trimming at V came to 2 bases and at J to 10 bases, leaving 3 bases not matched to a gene. CDR3 nucleotide sequence: TGTGCCAGCAGCTTATCAGGGGGCGCCTACACCTTC. Translation: CASSLSGGAYTF.

The sample holds one count of this clone. The CDR3 DNA reads TGTGCCAGCAGCTTAAGACGATCGGACACCATATATTTT. It is translated as CASSLRRSDTIYF. The rearrangement joins TRBV7-8 to TRBJ1-3; D call uncertain. Trimming stripped 2 bases from V and 8 bases from J, with 10 bases between. Germline CDR1 is SGHVS and CDR2 is FQNEAQ. This CDR3 spans 13 amino acids.

In DNA, the CDR3 is TGTGCCAGCAGCTCCTGGGCAGGCACAGATACGCAGTATTTT. Translated, it gives CASSSWAGTDTQYF. The rearrangement uses TRBV11-3 and TRBJ2-3, with D unresolved. Trimming stripped 4 bases from V and 1 base from J, with 9 bases between. CDR1 is SGHNT, CDR2 YENEEA, per germline. There are 14 residues in the CDR3.

The rearrangement links TRBV11-1 to TRBJ2-1; 9 bases map to TRBD2. In germline, CDR1 is SGHAT, CDR2 FQDESV (reference sequence). The CDR3 consists of 17 residues. With 1 base clipped from V and 7 bases from J, the junction kept 11 bases outside the gene matches. The CDR3 protein is CASSLGPLRGGYNEQFF. The CDR3 DNA reads TGTGCCAGCAGCTTAGGTCCTTTGCGGGGGGGCTATAATGAGCAGTTCTTC.

The chain couples TRBV7-6 to TRBJ1-5; D possibly corresponds to TRBD1 (5 bases). Between the trimmed V and J ends, which lost 0 bases and 6 bases, there was a span of 9 bases. Germline assignment: CDR1 SGHVS and CDR2 FNYEAQ. The CDR3 runs 14 residues. The CDR3 nucleotides are TGTGCCAGCAGCTTAGCAGGGGCAGGTCAGCCCCAGCATTTT. This encodes CASSLAGAGQPQHF.

The CDR3 is CASSPFLDSYGYTF. The CDR3 DNA follows: TGTGCCAGCAGCCCATTTTTGGACTCCTATGGCTACACCTTC. The gene calls are TRBV7-9 and TRBJ1-2; unclear D gene. V gave up 5 bases and J gave up 4 bases, with 14 bases separating them. This CDR3 has 14 amino acids. Germline loops: CDR1 SEHNR, CDR2 FQNEAQ (reference sequence).

J is TRBJ1-1 and V is TRBV27; 7 bases align to TRBD1. CDR1 and CDR2 (germline): MNHEY, SMNVEV (reference sequence). J lost 1 base, V lost 5 bases, and 4 bases had no gene match. The CDR3 spans 14 residues. CDR3 protein: CASSPQGGNTEAFF. The DNA of the CDR3 is TGTGCCAGCAGTCCGCAGGGGGGGAACACTGAAGCTTTCTTT.

Regarding this clone: One junction end does not reproduce the germline sequence, and a read error may be involved. The chain combines TRBV5-1 with TRBJ2-3; D gene uncertain. The CDR3 has 14 residues. The germline gives CDR1 SGHRS, CDR2 YFSETQ. The CDR3 DNA reads TGCGCCAGCACCTTGAAATTAGTCACAGATACGCAGTATTTT. Residues: CASTLKLVTDTQYF.

The V gene is TRBV30, the J gene TRBJ2-7; 7 bases fit TRBD2. Trimming removed 1 base from V and 3 bases from J; junction bases left unmatched: 9. The CDR3 spans 15 residues. Germline V lookup: CDR1 GTSNPN, CDR2 SVGIG (reference sequence). Written as DNA, the CDR3 is TGTGCCTGGAGTGGGACAATAGGGACTAACTACGAGCAGTACTTC. This sequence encodes CAWSGTIGTNYEQYF.